The clone carrying this T cell receptor beta chain was found many times. This sample stems from a study of human T cells and chemical hapten exposure. Regarding time point: patch test 2, 6 weeks after DPC sensitization. As to treatment: therapeutic diphenylcyclopropenone sensitization with weekly scalp DPC. TCRdb re-called the RACE reads through MiXCR, storing one row per CDR3 protein. Of 75,000 to 100,000 distinct CDR3 sequences listed, about 9.6% are singletons. This CDR3 comprises 13 residues. Germline CDR1 reads LNHDA; CDR2 reads SQIVND (reference sequence). Trimming took off 4 bases at V and 2 bases at J, with 7 bases between the two ends.

The clonotype comes from a woman in her forties with alopecia areata. Some clones in this sample may be carry-over from other donors' samples. The sample was whole blood, taken in connection with sensitization to the hapten diphenylcyclopropenone (DPC). The rearrangement joins TRBV19 to TRBJ2-3; possibly TRBD2 for D (5 bases). CDR3 coding DNA: TGTGCCAGTAGTAGAGGGTTCACAGATACGCAGTATTTT. The encoded protein is CASSRGFTDTQYF.